The rows below give T cell receptor beta chains drawn from one sample of a study of T cell responses to AZD1222 COVID-19 vaccine. Assay used: immunoSEQ multiplex PCR; TCRdb lists only in-frame clones, some missing. The sample holds tens of thousands of clones, less than 90% seen once. Specimen: peripheral blood, collected on day 0 of AZD1222 vaccination. The receptors shown here come from an adult in good health. The CDR3 runs from the conserved cysteine through the conserved F or W. A D gene is named only where the DNA matches it firmly. The size of a clone is reported for some rows only, either as once, few or many, or as a class for expanded clones.

>-|TRBJ2-5|-|TRBV7-2
CASSLDSLETQYF
TGTGCCAGCAGCTTAGATAGTCTCGAGACCCAGTACTTC
>-|TRBJ2-5|-|TRBV7-2
CASSLSIGGETQYF
TGTGCCAGCAGCTTAAGCATAGGAGGAGAGACCCAGTACTTC
>TRBD2|TRBJ2-7|-|TRBV7-2
CASSSLETSVSRHEQYF
TGTGCCAGCAGCTCCCTAGAGACTAGCGTATCACGTCACGAGCAGTACTTC
>-|TRBJ2-1|-|TRBV6-1
CASSELGNEQFF
TGTGCCAGCAGTGAGTTAGGCAATGAGCAGTTCTTC
>TRBD1|TRBJ2-7|few|TRBV3-1/TRBV3-2
CASSQTPDRVDEQYF
TGTGCCAGCAGCCAAACCCCAGACAGGGTTGACGAGCAGTACTTC
>TRBD1|TRBJ1-6|-|TRBV19
CASSTPGTGPFQYNSPLHF
TGTGCCAGTAGTACCCCCGGGACAGGGCCGTTCCAATATAATTCACCCCTCCACTTT
>-|TRBJ1-6|-|TRBV19
CASSIGWQINSPLHF
TGTGCCAGTAGTATAGGTTGGCAGATCAATTCACCCCTCCACTTT
>TRBD2|TRBJ2-7|-|TRBV18
CASSPSEYTGTSPYEQYF
TGTGCCAGCTCACCATCGGAATATACCGGGACTAGCCCCTACGAGCAGTACTTC
>TRBD1|TRBJ1-2|-|TRBV29-1
CSVSGQGAGGYTF
TGCAGCGTTTCAGGACAGGGGGCAGGTGGCTACACCTTC
>TRBD1|TRBJ2-2|-|TRBV4-1
CASSQTGTGLTGELFF
TGCGCCAGCAGCCAGACGGGGACAGGGTTAACCGGGGAGCTGTTTTTT
>TRBD1|TRBJ2-7|-|TRBV4-2
CASSFPGQGHEQYF
TGTGCCAGCAGCTTCCCGGGACAGGGGCACGAGCAGTACTTC
>-|TRBJ2-2|-|TRBV9
CASSPARGRPGELFF
TGTGCCAGCAGCCCAGCCCGGGGCCGCCCCGGGGAGCTGTTTTTT
>-|TRBJ2-7|-|TRBV10-2
CASSENQLYEQYF
TGCGCCAGCAGTGAGAACCAGCTGTACGAGCAGTACTTC
>TRBD1|TRBJ2-3|-|TRBV19
CASSTSGTGGNTQYF
TGTGCCAGTAGTACCTCCGGGACAGGGGGAAATACGCAGTATTTT
>-|TRBJ2-3|-|TRBV7-2
CASSPGLEADTQYF
TGTGCCAGCAGCCCCGGGTTAGAGGCAGATACGCAGTATTTT
>-|TRBJ2-1|-|TRBV11-3
CASSSQGGGSYNEQFF
TGTGCCAGCAGCTCCCAGGGGGGGGGCTCCTACAATGAGCAGTTCTTC
>-|TRBJ1-3|once|TRBV29-1
CSVEIQRGPGNTIYF
TGCAGCGTTGAAATTCAACGGGGGCCAGGAAACACCATATATTTT
>TRBD1|TRBJ1-3|-|TRBV7-3
CASSLTGGSSGNTIYF
TGTGCCAGCAGCTTAACAGGGGGCAGCTCTGGAAACACCATATATTTT
>-|TRBJ1-5|-|TRBV30
CAWSGGRQPQHF
TGTGCCTGGAGTGGGGGGCGACAGCCCCAGCATTTT
>-|TRBJ1-1|-|TRBV28
CASKTQGNTEAFF
TGTGCCAGCAAAACACAGGGGAACACTGAAGCTTTCTTT
>-|TRBJ1-4|-|TRBV19
CASSSTGGEKLFF
TGTGCCAGTAGTTCAACAGGCGGTGAAAAACTGTTTTTT
>TRBD2|TRBJ2-3|-|TRBV28
CASSSTSGQKDADTQYF
TGTGCCAGCAGTTCGACTAGCGGCCAAAAAGACGCAGATACGCAGTATTTT
>-|TRBJ1-2|-|TRBV6-2/TRBV6-3
CASSYFRRNGYTF
TGTGCCAGCAGTTACTTCAGGCGGAACGGCTACACCTTC
>-|TRBJ2-3|-|TRBV19
CASSMLGTTDTQYF
TGTGCCAGTAGTATGCTGGGCACAACAGATACGCAGTATTTT
>TRBD1|TRBJ2-7|-|TRBV5-4
CASSSDRDTYEQYF
TGTGCCAGCAGCTCGGACAGGGACACCTACGAGCAGTACTTC
>-|TRBJ1-2|-|TRBV5-1
CASSLDYGYTF
TGCGCCAGCAGCTTGGACTATGGCTACACCTTC
>-|TRBJ1-6|-|TRBV10-3
CAISESMGDSPLHF
TGTGCCATCAGTGAGTCCATGGGGGATTCACCCCTCCACTTT
>TRBD2|TRBJ2-5|-|TRBV28
CASSLPSGRRQETQYF
TGTGCCAGCAGTCTTCCTAGCGGGAGGCGCCAAGAGACCCAGTACTTC
>-|TRBJ1-1|-|TRBV5-6
CASSLAGFGAFF
TGTGCCAGCAGCTTGGCAGGGTTTGGGGCTTTCTTT
>TRBD1|TRBJ2-7|-|TRBV7-9
CASSLRDRAYEQYF
TGTGCCAGCAGCTTAAGGGACAGGGCCTACGAGCAGTACTTC
>TRBD1|TRBJ1-1|-|TRBV9
CASSVEPGGTEAFF
TGTGCCAGCAGCGTAGAGCCAGGGGGGACTGAAGCTTTCTTT
>-|TRBJ1-2|few|TRBV28
CASSSLGGHSGTSKGYTF
TGTGCCAGCAGTTCTCTGGGGGGGCACTCCGGGACATCAAAAGGCTACACCTTC
>-|TRBJ1-4|-|TRBV11-2
CASSLDSTDEKLFF
TGTGCCAGCAGCTTAGACAGCACCGATGAAAAACTGTTTTTT
>TRBD2|TRBJ2-7|-|TRBV18
CASSLSGTSNEQYF
TGTGCCAGCTCACTTTCCGGGACTAGCAACGAGCAGTACTTC
>-|TRBJ2-5|few|TRBV6-5
CASSYRPRRFGETQYF
TGTGCCAGCAGTTACCGGCCCAGGAGGTTCGGGGAGACCCAGTACTTC
>TRBD1|TRBJ2-7|-|TRBV5-6
CASSLMGQGTYEQYF
TGTGCCAGCAGCTTGATGGGACAGGGTACCTACGAGCAGTACTTC
>-|TRBJ2-7|-|TRBV6-5
CASSYNGVGISYEQYF
TGTGCCAGCAGTTATAACGGGGTCGGGATCTCCTACGAGCAGTACTTC
>TRBD1|TRBJ1-2|-|TRBV27
CASSTDRAANYGYTF
TGTGCCAGCAGTACAGACAGGGCGGCTAACTATGGCTACACCTTC
>-|TRBJ1-2|few|TRBV19
CASSPSGPNYGYTF
TGTGCCAGTAGTCCTTCGGGACCTAACTATGGCTACACCTTC
>TRBD1|TRBJ1-4|-|TRBV10-2
CASIGQGWATNEKLFF
TGCGCCAGCATTGGACAGGGTTGGGCAACTAATGAAAAACTGTTTTTT
>-|TRBJ1-2|-|TRBV30
CAWSVMRRAQTF
TGTGCCTGGAGTGTGATGAGGAGGGCCCAAACCTTC
>TRBD2|TRBJ2-3|-|TRBV5-4
CASSLSGGTDTQYF
TGTGCCAGCAGCCTAAGCGGGGGCACAGATACGCAGTATTTT
>TRBD2|TRBJ2-2|-|TRBV2
CASRPTGTSGYANTGELFF
TGTGCCAGCAGGCCCACCGGGACTAGCGGTTATGCGAACACCGGGGAGCTGTTTTTT
>-|TRBJ2-7|-|TRBV6-2/TRBV6-3
CASSYLLGSNEQYF
TGTGCCAGCAGTTACTTACTTGGGTCGAACGAGCAGTACTTC
>-|TRBJ1-2|-|TRBV5-6
CASSLGTGRHGYTF
TGTGCCAGCAGCTTGGGGACGGGCCGCCATGGCTACACCTTC
>TRBD2|TRBJ2-1|once|TRBV28
CASSLLGGRNEQFF
TGTGCCAGCAGTTTGTTGGGCGGGAGGAATGAGCAGTTCTTC
>-|TRBJ2-1|-|TRBV7-2
CASSTGKYNEQFF
TGTGCCAGCTCCACGGGAAAGTACAATGAGCAGTTCTTC
>TRBD1|TRBJ2-7|-|TRBV5-4
CASSWDRQKDYEQYF
TGTGCCAGCAGCTGGGACAGACAGAAGGATTACGAGCAGTACTTC
>TRBD1|TRBJ1-1|once|TRBV2
CASTQGQTNTEAFF
TGTGCCAGCACTCAGGGACAGACAAACACTGAAGCTTTCTTT
>TRBD2|TRBJ2-1|-|TRBV7-9
CASNTLASGDSYNEQFF
TGTGCCAGCAACACCCTGGCTAGCGGGGATTCCTACAATGAGCAGTTCTTC
>-|TRBJ1-5|-|TRBV19
CASSIAAAANNQPQHF
TGTGCCAGTAGTATAGCGGCGGCAGCCAACAATCAGCCCCAGCATTTT
>-|TRBJ2-2|once|TRBV6-5
CASSYGSNGELFF
TGTGCCAGCAGTTACGGGTCAAACGGGGAGCTGTTTTTT
>-|TRBJ1-1|-|TRBV21-1
CARIDRGDSEAFF
TGTGCCAGAATTGACAGAGGGGACTCTGAAGCTTTCTTT
>TRBD2|TRBJ2-1|few|TRBV6-4
CASSPSGGEYNEQFF
TGTGCCAGCAGTCCTAGCGGGGGAGAGTACAATGAGCAGTTCTTC
>-|TRBJ2-5|-|TRBV30
CAWSVGVVETQYF
TGTGCCTGGAGTGTAGGTGTTGTGGAGACCCAGTACTTC
>-|TRBJ2-3|-|TRBV18
CASSPRDGLQDTQYF
TGTGCCAGCTCACCACGAGACGGATTACAAGATACGCAGTATTTT
>-|TRBJ1-1|-|TRBV2
CASKPQQGNTEAFF
TGTGCCAGCAAACCGCAACAGGGTAACACTGAAGCTTTCTTT
>TRBD2|TRBJ2-3|-|TRBV18
CASSPAGTSGGYVDTQYF
TGTGCCAGCTCACCCGCCGGTACTAGCGGGGGGTACGTGGATACGCAGTATTTT
>-|TRBJ1-3|-|TRBV7-6
CASSSFRERAGNTIYF
TGTGCCAGCAGCTCCTTCAGGGAACGGGCTGGAAACACCATATATTTT